This TCR beta chain was obtained from a study of T cell responses to AZD1222 COVID-19 vaccine. Study observations and caveats: Donor demographics were predominantly white British with a female majority; clonal diversity may be underestimated. Targeting of unmutated variant regions was reportedly seen in nearly half of spike-specific TCRs. In all cases, repertoires were sampled only after the peak T cell response. Spike-wide vaccine-associated CD4 TCRs dominated at 160-218 and 743-854.

Assay used: immunoSEQ multiplex PCR; TCRdb lists only in-frame clones, some missing. The sample lists around 120,000 clones; roughly 90% were seen once. Trimming removed 6 bases at V and 4 bases at J, with 15 bases between. Germline CDR1 is MDHEN and CDR2 is SYDVKM. The CDR3 covers 14 residues. Comments on this clone: Its specificity is not known.

This rearrangement joins TRBV28 to TRBJ1-2; D gene ambiguous. This receptor was identified in an adult who received the AZD1222 COVID-19 vaccine. Sequencing used peripheral blood, obtained 28 days after the second AZD1222 dose. CDR3 nucleotide sequence: TGTGCCAGCAGACGAACCGGTAAAACCTATGGCTACACCTTC. It is translated as CASRRTGKTYGYTF.